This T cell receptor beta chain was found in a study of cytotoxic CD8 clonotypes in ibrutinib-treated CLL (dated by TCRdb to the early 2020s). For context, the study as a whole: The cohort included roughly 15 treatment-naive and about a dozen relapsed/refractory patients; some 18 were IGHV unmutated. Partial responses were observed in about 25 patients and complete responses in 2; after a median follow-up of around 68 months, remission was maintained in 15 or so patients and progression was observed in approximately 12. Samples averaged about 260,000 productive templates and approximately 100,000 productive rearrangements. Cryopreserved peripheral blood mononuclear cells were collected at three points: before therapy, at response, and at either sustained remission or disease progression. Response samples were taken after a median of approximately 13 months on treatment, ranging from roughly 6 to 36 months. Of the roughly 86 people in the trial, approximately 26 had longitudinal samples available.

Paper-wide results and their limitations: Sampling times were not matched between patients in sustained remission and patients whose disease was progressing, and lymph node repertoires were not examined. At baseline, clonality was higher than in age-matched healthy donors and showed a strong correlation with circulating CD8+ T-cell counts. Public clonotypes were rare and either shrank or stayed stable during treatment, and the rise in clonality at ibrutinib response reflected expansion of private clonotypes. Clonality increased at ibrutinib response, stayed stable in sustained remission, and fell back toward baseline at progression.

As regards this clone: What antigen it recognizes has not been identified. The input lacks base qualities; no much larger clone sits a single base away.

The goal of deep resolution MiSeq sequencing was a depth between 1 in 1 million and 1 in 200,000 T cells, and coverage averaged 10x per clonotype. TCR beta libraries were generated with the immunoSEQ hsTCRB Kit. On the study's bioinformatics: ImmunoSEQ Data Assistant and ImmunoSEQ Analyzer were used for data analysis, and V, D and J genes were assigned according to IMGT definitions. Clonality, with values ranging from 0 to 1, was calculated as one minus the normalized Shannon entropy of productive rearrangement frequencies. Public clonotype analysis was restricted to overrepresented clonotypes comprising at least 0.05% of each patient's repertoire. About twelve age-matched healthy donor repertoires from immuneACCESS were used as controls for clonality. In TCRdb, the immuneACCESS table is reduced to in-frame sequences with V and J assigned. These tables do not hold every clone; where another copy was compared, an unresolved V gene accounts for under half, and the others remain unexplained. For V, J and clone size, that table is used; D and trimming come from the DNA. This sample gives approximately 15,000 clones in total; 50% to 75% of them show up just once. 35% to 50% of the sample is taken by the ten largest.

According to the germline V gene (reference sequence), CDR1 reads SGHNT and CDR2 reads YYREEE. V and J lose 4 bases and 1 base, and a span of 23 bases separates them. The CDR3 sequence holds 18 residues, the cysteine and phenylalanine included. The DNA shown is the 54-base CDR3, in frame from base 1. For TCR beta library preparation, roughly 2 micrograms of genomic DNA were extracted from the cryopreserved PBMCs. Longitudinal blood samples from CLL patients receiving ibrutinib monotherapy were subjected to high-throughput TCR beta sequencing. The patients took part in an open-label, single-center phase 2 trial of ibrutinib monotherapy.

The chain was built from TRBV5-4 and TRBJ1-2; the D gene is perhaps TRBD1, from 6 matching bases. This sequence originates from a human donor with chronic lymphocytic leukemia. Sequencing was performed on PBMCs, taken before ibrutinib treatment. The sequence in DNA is TGTGCCAGCAGCCCTACAGGGAATCGCGCGTATGGTAACTATGGCTACACCTTC. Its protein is CASSPTGNRAYGNYGYTF.